This is a list of T cell receptor beta chains from one sample in a study of T-cell reconstitution after alpha-beta-depleted transplantation in children. Using its own MiXCR run on the PCR reads, TCRdb lists one record per CDR3 protein. The sample holds some 220,000 distinct CDR3 sequences; about 9.5% are singletons and the top ten take approximately 6.2%. Specimen: PBMCs from the stem cell graft donor, collected from the stem cell graft. The receptor set was obtained from a human donor who donated a stem cell graft to a child with acute lymphoblastic leukemia. Each CDR3 is given with its conserved first and last residue. The D gene is left open where the match is weak. Clone size, where shown, is once, few, many, or a class for clones that have expanded.

v_call	d_call	j_call	clone_size	cdr3_length	cdr3_aa	cdr3_nt
TRBV5-6	.	TRBJ2-6	.	18	CASSGGPAQISGANVLTF	TGTGCCAGCAGCGGGGGACCTGCCCAGATCTCTGGGGCCAACGTCCTGACTTTC
TRBV4-1	.	TRBJ1-1	many	13	CASSPSSNTEAFF	TGCGCCAGCAGCCCGAGCTCGAACACTGAAGCTTTCTTT
TRBV7-9	.	TRBJ2-7	.	12	CASTLDAHEQYF	TGTGCCAGCACCCTTGACGCCCACGAGCAGTACTTC
TRBV7-7	.	TRBJ2-2	.	16	CASSLIPGSNTGELFF	TGTGCCAGCAGCTTAATCCCAGGGTCGAACACCGGGGAGCTGTTTTTT
TRBV6-2/TRBV6-3	TRBD1	TRBJ1-2	few	12	CASGQGDYGYTF	TGTGCCAGCGGCCAGGGGGACTATGGCTACACCTTC
TRBV27	.	TRBJ2-3	.	15	CASSPNMGGTDTQYF	TGTGCCAGCAGTCCCAATATGGGCGGGACAGATACGCAGTATTTT
TRBV5-5	.	TRBJ1-2	many	14	CASTFSRGHYGYTF	TGTGCCAGCACCTTCTCGCGAGGACACTATGGCTACACCTTC
TRBV20-1	.	TRBJ1-1	few	15	CSASNPARGDTEAFF	TGCAGTGCTAGTAATCCGGCGAGGGGTGATACTGAAGCTTTCTTT
TRBV25-1	.	TRBJ2-6	.	14	CASSGTVGANVLTF	TGTGCCAGCAGCGGGACGGTTGGGGCCAACGTCCTGACTTTC
TRBV6-5	TRBD1	TRBJ2-7	few	13	CASSYGTGYEQYF	TGTGCCAGCAGTTACGGGACAGGATACGAGCAGTACTTC
TRBV9	.	TRBJ1-1	once	15	CACSVAPPRGTEAFF	TGTGCCTGCAGCGTAGCCCCCCCAAGGGGAACTGAAGCTTTCTTT
TRBV12-3/TRBV12-4	TRBD1	TRBJ1-4	.	12	CASSLTGDTLFF	TGTGCCAGCAGTCTAACAGGGGACACTCTGTTTTTT
TRBV5-1	TRBD2	TRBJ2-3	many	18	CASSLELAGARSTDTQYF	TGCGCCAGCAGCTTAGAACTAGCGGGGGCCAGGAGCACAGATACGCAGTATTTT
TRBV3-1	TRBD2	TRBJ2-3	.	17	CASSQLLAGQGTDTQYF	TGTGCCAGCAGCCAATTACTAGCGGGGCAGGGGACAGATACGCAGTATTTT
TRBV20-1	.	TRBJ2-3	.	13	CMWLAKNADTQYF	TGCATGTGGCTAGCGAAAAATGCAGATACGCAGTATTTT
TRBV5-1	TRBD2	TRBJ2-1	.	16	CASSSRLAVGYNEQFF	TGCGCCAGCAGCTCCCGCCTAGCGGTGGGGTACAATGAGCAGTTCTTC
TRBV27	.	TRBJ1-1	few	14	CASSFSGQNTEAFF	TGTGCCAGCAGTTTTAGCGGACAGAACACTGAAGCTTTCTTT
TRBV19	.	TRBJ2-2	.	12	CASLPGTGELFF	TGTGCCAGTTTGCCTGGCACCGGGGAGCTGTTTTTT
TRBV12-3/TRBV12-4	.	TRBJ2-2	many	13	CASSPQIPGELFF	TGTGCCAGCAGTCCCCAGATCCCCGGGGAGCTGTTTTTT
TRBV29-1	.	TRBJ1-1	many	13	CSAPGRGDTEAFF	TGCAGCGCCCCGGGAAGGGGGGACACTGAAGCTTTCTTT
TRBV18	.	TRBJ1-5	many	14	CASSPTGGDQPQHF	TGTGCCAGCTCACCAACGGGGGGGGATCAGCCCCAGCATTTT
TRBV20-1	.	TRBJ2-2	.	15	CSAFAPGPGTGELFF	TGCAGTGCCTTCGCCCCTGGGCCAGGGACCGGGGAGCTGTTTTTT
TRBV3-1	TRBD1	TRBJ2-2	many	16	CASSQGTGENTGELFF	TGTGCCAGCAGCCAAGGGACAGGGGAGAACACCGGGGAGCTGTTTTTT
TRBV15	.	TRBJ1-1	.	15	CATSRDGSTNTEAFF	TGTGCCACCAGCAGAGATGGGTCCACGAACACTGAAGCTTTCTTT
TRBV27	.	TRBJ2-7	few	13	CASHGHFGYEQYF	TGTGCCAGCCATGGACATTTCGGCTACGAGCAGTACTTC
TRBV21-1	.	TRBJ2-4	few	15	CASSPDRVKKTLQYF	TGTGCCAGCAGCCCCGACAGGGTAAAAAAAACTCTTCAGTACTTC
TRBV19	TRBD1	TRBJ2-3	few	18	CASSIGLGWGQPTDTQYF	TGTGCCAGTAGTATTGGGTTGGGCTGGGGACAGCCCACAGATACGCAGTATTTT
TRBV7-6	TRBD2	TRBJ2-5	.	17	CASSLLRVGLVTETQYF	TGTGCCAGCAGCTTATTACGCGTGGGACTAGTTACGGAGACCCAGTACTTC
TRBV7-2	.	TRBJ1-2	.	15	CASSLERPPGYGYTF	TGTGCCAGCAGCTTAGAGCGTCCACCGGGCTATGGCTACACCTTC
TRBV18	.	TRBJ2-7	.	17	CASSPPSVTGSSYEQYF	TGTGCCAGCTCACCACCTTCAGTAACGGGCAGCTCCTACGAGCAGTACTTC
TRBV27	.	TRBJ2-7	few	13	CASSLGTRDEQYF	TGTGCCAGCAGTTTAGGGACACGCGACGAGCAGTACTTC
TRBV12-3/TRBV12-4	.	TRBJ2-3	many	13	CASSLGFTDTQYF	TGTGCCAGCAGTTTAGGCTTCACAGATACGCAGTATTTT
TRBV20-1	.	TRBJ1-2	many	14	CSARVGPLGSGYTF	TGCAGTGCTAGAGTAGGGCCTTTAGGGTCTGGCTACACCTTC
TRBV7-2	TRBD2	TRBJ2-3	once	15	CASSLWGGFTDTQYF	TGTGCCAGCAGCTTATGGGGGGGGTTCACAGATACGCAGTATTTT
TRBV27	.	TRBJ2-5	.	15	CASSLFRGREETQYF	TGTGCCAGCAGTTTATTTCGTGGCAGAGAAGAGACCCAGTACTTC
TRBV6-1	TRBD1	TRBJ1-5	few	14	CASLLDRVNQPQHF	TGTGCCAGTCTTCTGGACAGGGTCAATCAGCCCCAGCATTTT
TRBV3-1	TRBD1	TRBJ1-4	few	14	CASSQDTGQEKLFF	TGTGCCAGCAGCCAAGATACGGGACAGGAAAAACTGTTTTTT
TRBV18	.	TRBJ2-7	many	14	CASSRDQHSYEQYF	TGTGCCAGCTCCCGGGACCAACACTCCTACGAGCAGTACTTC
TRBV5-1	TRBD2	TRBJ2-7	.	16	CASSLYAGGPYDEQYF	TGCGCCAGCAGCTTGTACGCGGGGGGGCCTTACGACGAGCAGTACTTC